This T cell receptor beta chain was recorded in a study of cytomegalovirus exposure and HLA in healthy donors. PCR was performed using 60 Vbeta and 13 Jbeta primers. The repertoire was sequenced with immunoSEQ multiplex PCR; TCRdb's copy has only in-frame clones and lacks some. The sample records around 170,000 clones, around three quarters being singletons. This clone was observed a single time. The specimen sequenced was PBMCs. This TCR was recovered from a woman in her 30s in good health and CMV-seropositive.

The CDR3 here is CASSLVVNFDTDTQYF. DNA of the CDR3: TGTGCCAGCAGCTTAGTCGTTAACTTCGACACAGATACGCAGTATTTT. The V gene is TRBV7-8, the J gene TRBJ2-3; D remains ambiguous. Germline loops: CDR1 SGHVS, CDR2 FQNEAQ. This CDR3 comprises 16 residues. V lost 1 base and J 2 bases, leaving 13 bases between the germline ends.